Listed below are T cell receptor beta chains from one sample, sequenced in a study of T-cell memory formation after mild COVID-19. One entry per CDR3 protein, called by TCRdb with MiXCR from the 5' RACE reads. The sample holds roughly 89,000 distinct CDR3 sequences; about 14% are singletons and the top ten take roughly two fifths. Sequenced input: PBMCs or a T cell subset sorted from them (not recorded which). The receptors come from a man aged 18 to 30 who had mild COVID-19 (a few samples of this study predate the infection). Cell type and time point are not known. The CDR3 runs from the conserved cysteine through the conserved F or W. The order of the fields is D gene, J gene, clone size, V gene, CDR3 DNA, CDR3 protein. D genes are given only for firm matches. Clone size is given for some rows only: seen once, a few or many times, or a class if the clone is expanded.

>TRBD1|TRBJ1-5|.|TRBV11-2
TGTGCCAGCAGCCAGGGACAGGGGTATCAGCCCCAGCATTTT
CASSQGQGYQPQHF
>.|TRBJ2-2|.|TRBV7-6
TGTGCCAGCAGCTTAGAACTCACCCCCCTCACCGGGGAGCTGTTTTTT
CASSLELTPLTGELFF
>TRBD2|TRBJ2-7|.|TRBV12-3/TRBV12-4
TGTGCCAGCAGTTTTACAGCGGGGGGAACTAGGTACGAGCAGTACTTC
CASSFTAGGTRYEQYF
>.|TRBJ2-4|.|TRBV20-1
TGCAGCGCAGGAGACAGAAGGGACATTCAGTACTTC
CSAGDRRDIQYF
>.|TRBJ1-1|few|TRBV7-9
TGTGCCAGCAGCCCCCATGCGGGTGCCGACACTGAAGCTTTCTTT
CASSPHAGADTEAFF
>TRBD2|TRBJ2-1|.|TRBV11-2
TGTGCCAGCAGCTTAGCGTCTAGCGGAAATGAGCAGTTCTTC
CASSLASSGNEQFF
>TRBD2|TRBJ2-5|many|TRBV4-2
TGTGCCAGCAGCCATATTGCTAGCGGGGGGGCCGGAGAGACCCAGTACTTC
CASSHIASGGAGETQYF
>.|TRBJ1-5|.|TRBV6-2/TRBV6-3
TGTGCCAGCAAGAGGGACATCAGGGAAACACCCAATCAGCCCCAGCATTTT
CASKRDIRETPNQPQHF
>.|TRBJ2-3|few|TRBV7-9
TGTGCCAGCAGCTTGGCCTTACTACGGGGACACGATACGCAGTATTTT
CASSLALLRGHDTQYF
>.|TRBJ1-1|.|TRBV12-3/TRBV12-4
TGTGCCAGCAGTGAACCGGGACAATTGAACACTGAAGCTTTCTTT
CASSEPGQLNTEAFF
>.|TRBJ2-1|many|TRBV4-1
TGCGCCAGCAGCCAAGAAGCGGATACAAATGAGCAGTTCTTC
CASSQEADTNEQFF
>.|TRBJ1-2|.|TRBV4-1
TGCGCCAGCAGCCAAGATGAGGCAGGCGTTGGCTATGGCTACACCTTC
CASSQDEAGVGYGYTF
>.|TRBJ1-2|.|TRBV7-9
TGTGCCAGCAGCTTGGCAGAGGGTGTCCATGGCTACACCTTC
CASSLAEGVHGYTF
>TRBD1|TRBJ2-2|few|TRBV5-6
TGTGCCAGCAGCTTGAGACAGGGCTACTCTCACACCGGGGAGCTGTTTTTT
CASSLRQGYSHTGELFF
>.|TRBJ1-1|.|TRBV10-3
TGTGCCATCAGCCCCGGAAGGGTCACTGAAGCTTTCTTT
CAISPGRVTEAFF
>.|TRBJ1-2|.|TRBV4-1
TGCGCCAGCAGCCAGGACAGCATCTATGGCTACACCTTC
CASSQDSIYGYTF
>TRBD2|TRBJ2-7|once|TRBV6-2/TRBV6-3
TGTGCCAGCAGTTACTCCACTAGCGGGGGGGGTTCGTCCTACGAGCAGTACTTC
CASSYSTSGGGSSYEQYF
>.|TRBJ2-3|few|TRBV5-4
TGTGCCAGCAGCACCAGGGAATCAGTCACAGATACGCAGTATTTT
CASSTRESVTDTQYF
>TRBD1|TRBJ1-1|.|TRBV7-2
TGTGCCAGCAGCGGTCACGACAGGGGAGAAGCTTTCTTT
CASSGHDRGEAFF
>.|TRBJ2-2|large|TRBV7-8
TGTGCCAGCAGCGCAGTCGCGAACACCGGGGAGCTGTTTTTT
CASSAVANTGELFF
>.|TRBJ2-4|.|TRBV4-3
TGCGCCAGCAGCCAAGGAAGTGGGCAGCAAAACTTAGCCAAAAACATTCAGTACTTC
CASSQGSGQQNLAKNIQYF
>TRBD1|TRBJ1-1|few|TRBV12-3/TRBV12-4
TGTGCCAGCAGAGACAGGGGGGGAACTGAAGCTTTCTTT
CASRDRGGTEAFF
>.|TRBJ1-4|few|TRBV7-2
TGTGCCAGCAGCTTATGGGGGCGAGAAAAACTGTTTTTT
CASSLWGREKLFF
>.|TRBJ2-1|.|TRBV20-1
TGCAGTGCTAGAGATTTGGGTGGCTCGTCAGGGGATGAGCAGTTCTTC
CSARDLGGSSGDEQFF
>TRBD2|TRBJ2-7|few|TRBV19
TGTGCCAGTAGTATAGTGGCTAGCGGGGCCGAGCAGTACTTC
CASSIVASGAEQYF
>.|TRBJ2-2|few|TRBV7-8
TGTGCCAGCAGTTACGCGAACCGAGGGTACACCGGGGAGCTGTTTTTT
CASSYANRGYTGELFF
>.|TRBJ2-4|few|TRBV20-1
TGCAGTGCTAGACCCCCGGCCAAAAACATTCAGTACTTC
CSARPPAKNIQYF
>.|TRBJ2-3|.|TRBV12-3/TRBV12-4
TGTGCCAGCAGCATAGAATTAAGCACAGATACGCAGTATTTT
CASSIELSTDTQYF
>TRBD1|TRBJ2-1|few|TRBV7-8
TGTGCCAGCAGCTCACACTTGGACAGGGGATACAATGAGCAGTTCTTC
CASSSHLDRGYNEQFF
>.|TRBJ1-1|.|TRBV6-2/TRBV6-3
TGTGCCAGCAGTTACTCGATACGGAGAGGGAACACTGAAGCTTTCTTT
CASSYSIRRGNTEAFF
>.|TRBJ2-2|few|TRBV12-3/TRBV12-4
TGTGCCAGCAGTTTCCCGGGGGAGAGCGTCACCGGGGAGCTGTTTTTT
CASSFPGESVTGELFF
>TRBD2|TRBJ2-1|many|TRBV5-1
TGCGCCAGCAGCTTCACGAGCGGGGGGGCCGATGAGCAGTTCTTC
CASSFTSGGADEQFF
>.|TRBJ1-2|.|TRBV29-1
TGCAGCGTTACAAGGGGCAGCGACTATGGCTACACCTTC
CSVTRGSDYGYTF
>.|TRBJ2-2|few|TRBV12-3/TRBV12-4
TGTGCCACCACCTTGGAGATAAACACCGGGGAGCTGTTTTTT
CATTLEINTGELFF
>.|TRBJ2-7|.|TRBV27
TGTGCCAGCACCTCCTCAACATCGGGCGAGCAGTACTTC
CASTSSTSGEQYF
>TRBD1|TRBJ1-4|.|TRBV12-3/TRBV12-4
TGTGCCAGCAGTGCCGACAGGGTGGACGAAAAACTGTTTTTT
CASSADRVDEKLFF
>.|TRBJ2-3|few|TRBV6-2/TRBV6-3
TGTGCCAGCACTCGGACTACATCACCCACAGATACGCAGTATTTT
CASTRTTSPTDTQYF
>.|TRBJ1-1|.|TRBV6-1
TGTGCCAGCATCAGGGGAGTTCGGACTGAAGCTTTCTTT
CASIRGVRTEAFF
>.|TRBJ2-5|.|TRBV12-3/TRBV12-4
TGTGCCAGCAGTTTAGAGGGCAGGGTGGGGGTAGAGACCCAGTACTTC
CASSLEGRVGVETQYF
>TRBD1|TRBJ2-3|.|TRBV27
TGTGCCAGCAGTGTGACCCGGGACAGGGGGTTTTCAGATACGCAGTATTTT
CASSVTRDRGFSDTQYF
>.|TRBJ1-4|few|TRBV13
TGTGCCAGCAGCTTAGGCGCAGCTAGCACTAATGAAAAACTGTTTTTT
CASSLGAASTNEKLFF
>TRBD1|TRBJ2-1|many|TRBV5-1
TGCGCCAGCAGCCAGACAGGGGGCGGTGAGCAGTTCTTC
CASSQTGGGEQFF
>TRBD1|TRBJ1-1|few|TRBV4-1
TGCGCCAGCAGCCAAGGGCGGTCAGGGGGCACTGAAGCTTTCTTT
CASSQGRSGGTEAFF
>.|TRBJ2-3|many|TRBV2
TGTGCCAGCAGGGCTACGTCGGATAGCACAGATACGCAGTATTTT
CASRATSDSTDTQYF
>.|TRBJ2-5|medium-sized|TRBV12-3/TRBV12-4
TGTGCCAGTGGGACCCGGGAGACCCAGTACTTC
CASGTRETQYF
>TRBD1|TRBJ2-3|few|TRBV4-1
TGCGTCAGCAGCCCATGGGACAGGGGGTCCACAGATACGCAGTATTTT
CVSSPWDRGSTDTQYF